The next 26 T cell receptor beta chains were all read from a single sample in a study of blood T cell repertoires in COVID-19. TCRdb's copy holds only in-frame clones and misses some; the assay was immunoSEQ multiplex PCR. This repertoire shows more than 90,000 clones, approximately 89% found once; its top ten account for approximately 4.7%. The specimen sequenced was peripheral blood. Receptors were obtained from a middle-aged man with acute or convalescent COVID-19.

The chain joins TRBV7-8 to TRBJ1-5; no clear D. Germline V CDR1 and CDR2: SGHVS, FQNEAQ. The CDR3 extends over 15 amino acids. V was clipped by 1 base and J by 2 bases, with 9 bases between them. The CDR3 is CASSLGPSGNQPQHF. DNA for the CDR3: TGTGCCAGCAGCTTAGGCCCCTCAGGCAATCAGCCCCAGCATTTT.

This rearrangement joins TRBV2 to TRBJ1-5; 10 nucleotides line up with TRBD1. The germline V gene has CDR1 SNHLY and CDR2 FYNNEI. V trimming: 10 bases; J trimming: 0 bases; junction bases outside the gene matches: 9. This CDR3 is built from 16 residues. CDR3 DNA: TGTGCCACCCGGGCAGGGACAGGGGTTAGCAATCAGCCCCAGCATTTT. It specifies CATRAGTGVSNQPQHF.

In the case of this clone: Mismatch with germline at one junction end may stem from a read error. The genes are TRBV6-5 and TRBJ1-5, with a weak D call TRBD1 (5 bases). This CDR3 is built from 12 residues. Per the germline V gene, CDR1 is MNHEY and CDR2 is SVGAGI. CDR3 sequence: CASKTGNQPQHF. Here the CDR3 DNA reads TGTGCGAGCAAGACAGGCAATCAGCCCCAGCATTTT.

The V call is TRBV30, the J call TRBJ2-3; tentative D call: TRBD2 (6 bases). V was cut by 2 bases and J by 0 bases, with 15 bases left in between. Germline V gives CDR1 GTSNPN, CDR2 SVGIG (reference sequence). CDR3 size: 16 residues. CDR3 DNA sequence: TGTGCCTGGAGTCCGGGACTCGGAAAGAGCACAGATACGCAGTATTTT. It encodes CAWSPGLGKSTDTQYF.

The J gene is TRBJ2-1, the V gene TRBV10-3; 8 nucleotides agree with TRBD2. This CDR3 has 18 residues. Germline values: CDR1 ENHRY, CDR2 SYGVKD. Losses at the gene ends were 4 bases for V and 6 bases for J; bases not matched to a gene: 17. The CDR3 DNA reads as TGTGCCATCAGTGGTAGCGCGAGCGGGAGAGGGGGTAGCAATGAGCAGTTCTTC. Its protein product is CAISGSASGRGGSNEQFF.

CDR3 in DNA: TGTGCCAGCAGCTCAACTAGCGGGGGTTACAATGAGCAGTTCTTC. Its translation is CASSSTSGGYNEQFF. The rearrangement links TRBV11-3 to TRBJ2-1, with 11 bases matching TRBD2. The ends lost 4 bases at V and 4 bases at J; junction bases unmatched: 3. Germline V gene data show CDR1 as SGHNT and CDR2 as YENEEA. This CDR3 comprises 15 residues.

This chain joins TRBV12-5 and TRBJ2-3; D may be TRBD1 (6 bases). Between the trimmed V and J ends, which lost 6 bases and 6 bases, there was a span of 10 bases. Germline CDR1 is LGHNT and CDR2 is FRNRAP. The CDR3 has 12 amino acids. The CDR3 nucleotides read TGTGCTAGTGGGACAGGATGGGATACGCAGTATTTT. Amino acids: CASGTGWDTQYF. Looking up the rest from reference TRBV12-5 and TRBJ2-3 gives the full variable domain: DARVTQTPRHKVTEMGQEVTMRCQPILGHNTVFWYRQTMMQGLELLAYFRNRAPLDDSGMPKDRFSAEMPDATLATLKIQPSEPRDSAVYFCASGTGWDTQYFGPGTRLTVL.

The chain carries TRBV21-1 and TRBJ2-1; the D call TRBD2 from the table was never checked on the DNA. TRBV21-1 is noted as a pseudogene. The CDR3 is made up of 15 amino acids. CDR3 amino acids: CASSKVWREGDEQFF. CDR3 coding DNA: TGTGCCAGCAGCAAAGTTTGGCGGGAGGGCGATGAGCAGTTCTTC.

V and J are TRBV6-5 and TRBJ2-1; tentatively, D is TRBD1 (6 bases). This CDR3 contains 13 residues. Per germline, CDR1 MNHEY and CDR2 SVGAGI. Trimming shortened V by 7 bases and J by 6 bases, and 13 bases separated the two germline ends. CDR3 nucleotide sequence: TGTGCCAGCACTAAAAGGACAGTCAATGAGCAGTTCTTC. Its protein is CASTKRTVNEQFF.

This chain joins TRBV5-6 and TRBJ1-1; D not certain. Germline loops: CDR1 SGHDT, CDR2 YYEEEE. The CDR3 runs to 14 residues. V dropped 0 bases and J dropped 6 bases, with 12 bases sitting between them. The CDR3 protein is CASSLGSRRAEAFF. The CDR3 coding sequence is TGTGCCAGCAGCTTGGGTAGCCGCCGTGCTGAAGCTTTCTTT.

The V and J genes are TRBV11-2 and TRBJ2-1; 9 bases are a match to TRBD2. Germline CDR1 and CDR2: SGHAT and FQNNGV. J lost 5 bases, V lost 0 bases, and 2 bases had no gene match. This CDR3 spans 15 amino acids. The CDR3 spells CASSLDLAGDNEQFF. In DNA, the CDR3 is TGTGCCAGCAGCTTAGATTTAGCGGGAGACAATGAGCAGTTCTTC. Complete variable domain (other parts from reference TRBV11-2 and TRBJ2-1): EAGVAQSPRYKIIEKRQSVAFWCNPISGHATLYWYQQILGQGPKLLIQFQNNGVVDDSQLPKDRFSAERLKGVDSTLKIQPAKLEDSAVYLCASSLDLAGDNEQFFGPGTRLTVL.

The chain is built from TRBV10-1 and TRBJ2-4, with 9 bases aligning to TRBD2. The CDR3 length is 14 residues. V was clipped by 3 bases and J by 8 bases; unmatched bases: 5. Per the germline V gene, CDR1 is WNHNN and CDR2 is SYGVQD (reference sequence). CDR3 nucleotide sequence: TGCGCCAGCAGTGAAGGTAGCGGGAGAGACATTCAGTACTTC. Encoded protein: CASSEGSGRDIQYF.

This chain connects TRBV6-1 to TRBJ2-5; 8 nucleotides agree with TRBD2. V gave up 1 base and J gave up 5 bases; unmatched junction bases: 3. The CDR3 totals 14 residues. Germline-derived CDR1 and CDR2 are MNHNS and SASEGT. CDR3 DNA sequence: TGTGCCAGCAGTGAAGGGACTAGCAGGGAGACCCAGTACTTC. Translating gives CASSEGTSRETQYF.

This clone was counted once. As DNA, the CDR3 is TGTGCCGTCAAGAGGGTCAGGCTGACTGAAGCTTTCTTT. It is translated as CAVKRVRLTEAFF. The chain recombines TRBV2 with TRBJ1-1; D call uncertain. Germline assignment: CDR1 SNHLY and CDR2 FYNNEI. Trimming removed 11 bases at V and 5 bases at J, with 18 bases between. CDR3 length equals 13 residues.

This rearrangement joins TRBV3-1 (or the pseudogene TRBV3-2) to TRBJ1-5, with D hard to call. The CDR3 has 15 residues. The germline CDR1 and CDR2 sequences are LGHDT and YNNKEL (reference sequence). The V end was cut by 0 bases, the J end by 9 bases, with 15 bases between. CDR3 nucleotide sequence: TGTGCCAGCAGCCAAGAAAAGTCTTCTGAGGCGCCCCAGCATTTT. It yields the protein CASSQEKSSEAPQHF.

The V gene is TRBV6-6, the J gene TRBJ2-1; 7 bases are shared with TRBD1. V lost 2 bases and J lost 6; bases outside the gene matches: 4. The germline V gene encodes CDR1 MNHNY and CDR2 SVGAGI (reference sequence). CDR3 size: 14 residues. The CDR3 nucleotides are TGTGCCAGCAGTTACGACAGGGATCTCAATGAGCAGTTCTTC. Amino acid sequence: CASSYDRDLNEQFF.

The gene calls are TRBV5-4 and TRBJ2-2; D is perhaps TRBD2 (7 bases). Germline V lookup: CDR1 SGHNT, CDR2 YYREEE (reference sequence). Trimming cost V 0 bases and J 7 bases, with 10 bases left between them. CDR3 length equals 14 residues. CDR3 loop: CASSLGGGLGELFF. CDR3 in DNA: TGTGCCAGCAGCTTGGGGGGGGGCCTCGGGGAGCTGTTTTTT.

This clone occurred once. This chain joins TRBV5-6 and TRBJ1-4; 10 bases are shared with TRBD1. Germline values: CDR1 SGHDT, CDR2 YYEEEE. J gave up 3 bases and V 3 bases, and 5 bases lay outside the gene matches. The CDR3 covers 16 residues. CDR3 DNA: TGTGCCAGCAGCTGGGACAGGGGTTCTTCTAATGAAAAACTGTTTTTT. Its protein is CASSWDRGSSNEKLFF.

The chain joins TRBV19 to TRBJ2-1; 11 nucleotides agree with TRBD2. V shed 1 base, J shed 9 bases, and the junction held 5 bases outside the gene matches. Germline CDR1 reads LNHDA; CDR2 reads SQIVND (reference sequence). This CDR3 is 15 amino acids long. The CDR3 loop is CASSIVLAGEGEQFF. CDR3 coding DNA: TGTGCCAGTAGTATAGTACTAGCGGGAGAGGGTGAGCAGTTCTTC.

The chain couples TRBV6-4 to TRBJ1-2; D remains unclear. The CDR3 sequence is 13 residues long. Trimming shortened V by 6 bases and J by 0 bases, and 8 bases separated the two germline ends. The V gene's germline CDR1 is MRHNA and CDR2 SNTAGT. The DNA of the CDR3 is TGTGCCAGCAGGGGAGGAACTAACTATGGCTACACCTTC. Encoded protein: CASRGGTNYGYTF.

This clone was picked up one time. The rearrangement joins TRBV7-9 to TRBJ2-7; D call uncertain. The CDR3 consists of 11 residues. Germline V lookup: CDR1 SEHNR, CDR2 FQNEAQ (reference sequence). Between the trimmed V and J ends, which lost 5 bases and 4 bases, there was a span of 6 bases. The CDR3 bases are TGTGCCAGCAGCCCCGAGTACGAGCAGTACTTC. This encodes CASSPEYEQYF.

The chain is built from TRBV13 and TRBJ2-7, with 7 bases lining up with TRBD1. The trim removed 4 bases at V and 3 bases at J, leaving 9 bases unmatched. The CDR3 is 15 residues long. Germline CDR1 and CDR2: PRHDT and FYEKMQ (reference sequence). CDR3 sequence (DNA): TGTGCCAGCAGCTCCGAACGGGACAGAGGCTACGAGCAGTACTTC. It codes for CASSSERDRGYEQYF.

The genes are TRBV5-4 and TRBJ2-1, with D tentatively TRBD1 (5 bases). This CDR3 contains 16 residues. The V and J ends lost 1 base and 1 base respectively, with 12 bases between them. Germline-derived CDR1 and CDR2 are SGHNT and YYREEE (reference sequence). The CDR3 region has the DNA TGTGCCAGCAGCTTGCGGCAGGGTGGGTCCTACAATGAGCAGTTCTTC. It specifies CASSLRQGGSYNEQFF.

This rearrangement joins TRBV19 to TRBJ1-2; TRBD1 might be the D (6 bases). CDR1 is LNHDA, CDR2 SQIVND, per germline (reference sequence). The V and J ends lost 5 bases and 0 bases respectively, with 10 bases between them. The CDR3 sequence is 14 residues long. CDR3 region: CASSAGASNYGYTF. In DNA form, the CDR3 reads TGTGCCAGTAGTGCGGGGGCATCTAACTATGGCTACACCTTC.

This clone was detected ten times or more. The chain carries TRBV19 and TRBJ2-7, with 10 bases lining up with TRBD1. The J segment lost 4 bases and the V segment lost 5 bases, leaving 8 bases of the junction unmatched. The CDR3 spans 15 residues. Germline V gene data show CDR1 as LNHDA and CDR2 as SQIVND (reference sequence). The CDR3 coding sequence is TGTGCCAGTAGTCAAGCGGGACAGGGGACGTACGAGCAGTACTTC. This translates into CASSQAGQGTYEQYF.

The V gene is TRBV6-1, the J gene TRBJ1-4, with D unclear. The ends were cut back, 1 base at V and 8 bases at J, with 17 bases in the middle. This CDR3 is 16 amino acids long. Germline V gene sequence: CDR1 MNHNS, CDR2 SASEGT. CDR3 coding DNA: TGTGCCAGCAGTGAAGGAGCCGGCCCGAAAGCGGAAAAACTGTTTTTT. Its translation: CASSEGAGPKAEKLFF.